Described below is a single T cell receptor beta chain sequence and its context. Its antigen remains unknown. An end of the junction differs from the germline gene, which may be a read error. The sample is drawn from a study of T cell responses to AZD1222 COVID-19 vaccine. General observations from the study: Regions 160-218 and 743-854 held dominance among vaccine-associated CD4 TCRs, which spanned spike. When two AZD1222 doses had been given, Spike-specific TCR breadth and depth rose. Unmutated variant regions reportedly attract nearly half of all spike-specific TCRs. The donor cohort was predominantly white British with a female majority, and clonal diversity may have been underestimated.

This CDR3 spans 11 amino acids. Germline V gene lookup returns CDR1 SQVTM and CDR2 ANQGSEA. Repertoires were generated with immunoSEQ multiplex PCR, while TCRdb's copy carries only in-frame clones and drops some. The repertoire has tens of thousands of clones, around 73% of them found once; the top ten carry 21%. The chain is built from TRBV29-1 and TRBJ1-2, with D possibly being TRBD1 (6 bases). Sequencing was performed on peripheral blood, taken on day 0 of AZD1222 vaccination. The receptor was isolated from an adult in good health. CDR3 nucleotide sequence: TGCAGCGTCGAAGGGGGAGGCGGCTACACCTTC. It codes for CSVEGGGGYTF. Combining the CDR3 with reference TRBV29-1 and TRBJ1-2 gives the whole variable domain SAVISQKPSRDICQRGTSLTIQCQVDSQVTMMFWYRQQPGQSLTLIATANQGSEATYESGFVIDKFPISRPNLTFSTLTVSNMSPEDSSIYLCSVEGGGGYTFGSGTRLTVV.